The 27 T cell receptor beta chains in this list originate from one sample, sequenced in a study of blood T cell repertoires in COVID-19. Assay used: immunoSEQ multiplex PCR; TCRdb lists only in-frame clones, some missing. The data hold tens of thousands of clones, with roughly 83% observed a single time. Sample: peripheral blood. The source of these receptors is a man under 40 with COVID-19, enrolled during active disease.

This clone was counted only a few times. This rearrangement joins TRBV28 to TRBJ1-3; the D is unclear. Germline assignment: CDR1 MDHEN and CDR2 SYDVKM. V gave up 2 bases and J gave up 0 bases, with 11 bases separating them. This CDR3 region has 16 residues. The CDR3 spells CASSLAPSSSGNTIYF. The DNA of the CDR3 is TGTGCCAGCAGTTTAGCCCCCTCTAGCTCTGGAAACACCATATATTTT.

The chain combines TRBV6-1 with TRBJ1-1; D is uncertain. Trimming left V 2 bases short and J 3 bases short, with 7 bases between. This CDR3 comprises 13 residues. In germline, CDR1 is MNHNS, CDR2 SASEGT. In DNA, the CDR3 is TGTGCCAGCAGTGAAAGGCGGGACACTGAAGCTTTCTTT. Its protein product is CASSERRDTEAFF.

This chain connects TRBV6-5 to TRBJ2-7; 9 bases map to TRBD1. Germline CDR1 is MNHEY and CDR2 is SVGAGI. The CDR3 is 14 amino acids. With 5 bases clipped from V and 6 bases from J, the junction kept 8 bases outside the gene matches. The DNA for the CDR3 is TGTGCCAGCAGTCTCGACAGGGGGGCGTCCGAGCAGTACTTC. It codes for CASSLDRGASEQYF.

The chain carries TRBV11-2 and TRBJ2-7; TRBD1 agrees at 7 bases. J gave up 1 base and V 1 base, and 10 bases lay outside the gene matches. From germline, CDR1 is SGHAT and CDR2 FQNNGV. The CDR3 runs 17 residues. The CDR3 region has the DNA TGTGCCAGCAGCTTAGTACAGGGGCGAATATTATCCTACGAGCAGTACTTC. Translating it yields CASSLVQGRILSYEQYF. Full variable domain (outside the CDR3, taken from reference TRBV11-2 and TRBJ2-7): EAGVAQSPRYKIIEKRQSVAFWCNPISGHATLYWYQQILGQGPKLLIQFQNNGVVDDSQLPKDRFSAERLKGVDSTLKIQPAKLEDSAVYLCASSLVQGRILSYEQYFGPGTRLTVT.

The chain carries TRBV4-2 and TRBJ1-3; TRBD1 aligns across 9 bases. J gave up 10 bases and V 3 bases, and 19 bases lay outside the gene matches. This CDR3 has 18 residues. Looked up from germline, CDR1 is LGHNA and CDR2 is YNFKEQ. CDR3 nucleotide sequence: TGTGCCAGCAGCCACCCGGGGACTGGGACAGGGCCAGGGGGGACCATATATTTT. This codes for CASSHPGTGTGPGGTIYF.

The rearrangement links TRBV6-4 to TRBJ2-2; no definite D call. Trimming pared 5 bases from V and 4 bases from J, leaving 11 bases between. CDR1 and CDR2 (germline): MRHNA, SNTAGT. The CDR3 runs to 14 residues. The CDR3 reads CASSPIRGTGELFF. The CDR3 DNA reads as TGTGCCAGCAGTCCTATTAGAGGCACCGGGGAGCTGTTTTTT.

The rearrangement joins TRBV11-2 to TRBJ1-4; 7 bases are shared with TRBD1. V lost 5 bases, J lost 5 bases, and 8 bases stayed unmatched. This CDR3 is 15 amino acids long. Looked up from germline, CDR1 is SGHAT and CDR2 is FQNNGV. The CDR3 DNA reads TGTGCCAGCAGCCGCACCGGGACAGCCAATGAAAAACTGTTTTTT. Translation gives CASSRTGTANEKLFF.

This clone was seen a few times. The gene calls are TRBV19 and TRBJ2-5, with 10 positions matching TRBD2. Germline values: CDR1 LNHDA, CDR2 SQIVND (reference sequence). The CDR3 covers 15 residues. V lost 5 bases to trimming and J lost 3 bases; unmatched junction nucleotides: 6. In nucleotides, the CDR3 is TGTGCCAGTAGTTTTCTAGCGGGAGTTAAAGAGACCCAGTACTTC. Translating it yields CASSFLAGVKETQYF.

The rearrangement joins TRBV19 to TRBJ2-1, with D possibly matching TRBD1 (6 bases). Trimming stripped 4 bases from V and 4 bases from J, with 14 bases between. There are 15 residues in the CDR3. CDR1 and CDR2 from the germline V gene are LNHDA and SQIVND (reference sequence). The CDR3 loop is CASSTTGTQYNEQFF. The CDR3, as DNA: TGTGCCAGTAGTACAACCGGGACACAGTACAATGAGCAGTTCTTC.

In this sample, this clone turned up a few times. The CDR3 DNA follows: TGTGCCAGCAGCGCACTAGCGGGAGTAAGGCATGAGCAGTTCTTC. Translation gives CASSALAGVRHEQFF. This chain links TRBV7-2 with TRBJ2-1; 11 bases are shared with TRBD2. The V and J ends lost 5 bases and 8 bases, in that order; junction bases with no gene match: 8. The germline gives CDR1 SGHTA, CDR2 FQGNSA. The CDR3 is made up of 15 amino acids.

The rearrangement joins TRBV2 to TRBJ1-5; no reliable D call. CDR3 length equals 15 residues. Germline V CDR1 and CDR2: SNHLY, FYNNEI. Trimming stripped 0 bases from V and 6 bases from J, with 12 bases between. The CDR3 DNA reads TGTGCCAGCAGTGAAGCGGAAGTGGGGAGTCAGCCCCAGCATTTT. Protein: CASSEAEVGSQPQHF.

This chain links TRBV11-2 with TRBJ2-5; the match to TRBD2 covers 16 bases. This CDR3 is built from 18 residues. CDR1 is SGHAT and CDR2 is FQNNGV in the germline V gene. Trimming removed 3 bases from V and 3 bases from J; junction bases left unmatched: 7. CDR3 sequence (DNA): TGTGCCAGCAGCTTCCCAGGGACTAGCGGGAGGGCCGAAGAGACCCAGTACTTC. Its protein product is CASSFPGTSGRAEETQYF.

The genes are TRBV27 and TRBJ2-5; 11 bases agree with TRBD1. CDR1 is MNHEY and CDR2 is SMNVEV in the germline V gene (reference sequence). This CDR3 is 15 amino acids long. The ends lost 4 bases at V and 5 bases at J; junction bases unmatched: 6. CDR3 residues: CASSSGTGGVETQYF. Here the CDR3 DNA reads TGTGCCAGCAGTTCCGGGACAGGGGGGGTGGAGACCCAGTACTTC.

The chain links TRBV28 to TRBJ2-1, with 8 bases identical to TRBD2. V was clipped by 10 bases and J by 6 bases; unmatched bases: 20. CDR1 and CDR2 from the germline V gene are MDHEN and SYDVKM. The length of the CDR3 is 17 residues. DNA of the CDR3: TGTGCCATCATCCCTAGTAGACTAGCGCGTACAATCAATGAGCAGTTCTTC. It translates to CAIIPSRLARTINEQFF. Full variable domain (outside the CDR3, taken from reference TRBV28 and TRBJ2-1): DVKVTQSSRYLVKRTGEKVFLECVQDMDHENMFWYRQDPGLGLRLIYFSYDVKMKEKGDIPEGYSVSREKKERFSLILESASTNQTSMYLCAIIPSRLARTINEQFFGPGTRLTVL.

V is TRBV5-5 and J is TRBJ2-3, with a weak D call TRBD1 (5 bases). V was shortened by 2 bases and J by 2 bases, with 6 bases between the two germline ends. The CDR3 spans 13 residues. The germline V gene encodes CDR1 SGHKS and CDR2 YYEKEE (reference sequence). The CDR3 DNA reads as TGTGCCAGCAGCTTCGGACACACAGATACGCAGTATTTT. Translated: CASSFGHTDTQYF.

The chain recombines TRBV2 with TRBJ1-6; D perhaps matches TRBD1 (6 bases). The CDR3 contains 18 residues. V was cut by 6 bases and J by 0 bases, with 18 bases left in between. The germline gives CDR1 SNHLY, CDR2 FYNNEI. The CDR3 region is CASRVGGGDSSYNSPLHF. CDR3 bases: TGTGCCAGCAGGGTTGGTGGGGGCGATAGCTCCTATAATTCACCCCTCCACTTT.

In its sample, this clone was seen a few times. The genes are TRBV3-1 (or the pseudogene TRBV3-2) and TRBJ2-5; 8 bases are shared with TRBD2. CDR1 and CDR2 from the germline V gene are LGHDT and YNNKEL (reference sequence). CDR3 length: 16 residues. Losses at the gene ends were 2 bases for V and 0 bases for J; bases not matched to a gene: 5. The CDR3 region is CASSQWSSGYQETQYF. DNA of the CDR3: TGTGCCAGCAGCCAATGGTCTAGCGGGTACCAAGAGACCCAGTACTTC.

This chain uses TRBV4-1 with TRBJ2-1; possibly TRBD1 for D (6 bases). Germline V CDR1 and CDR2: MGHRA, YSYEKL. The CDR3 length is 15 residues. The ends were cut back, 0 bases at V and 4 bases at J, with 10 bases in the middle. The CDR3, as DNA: TGCGCCAGCAGCCAAGAAAGACAGGCATACAATGAGCAGTTCTTC. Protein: CASSQERQAYNEQFF.

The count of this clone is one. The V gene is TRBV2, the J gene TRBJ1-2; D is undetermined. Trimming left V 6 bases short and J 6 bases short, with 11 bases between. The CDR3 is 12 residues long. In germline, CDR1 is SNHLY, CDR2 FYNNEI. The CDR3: CASRRIEDGYTF. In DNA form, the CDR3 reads TGTGCCAGCAGGCGGATCGAAGATGGCTACACCTTC.

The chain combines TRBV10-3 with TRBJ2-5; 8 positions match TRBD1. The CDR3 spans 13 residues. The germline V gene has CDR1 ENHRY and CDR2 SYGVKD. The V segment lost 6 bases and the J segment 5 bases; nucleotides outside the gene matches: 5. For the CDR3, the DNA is TGTGCCATCAGGGGACAGGCCGGGGAGACCCAGTACTTC. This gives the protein CAIRGQAGETQYF.

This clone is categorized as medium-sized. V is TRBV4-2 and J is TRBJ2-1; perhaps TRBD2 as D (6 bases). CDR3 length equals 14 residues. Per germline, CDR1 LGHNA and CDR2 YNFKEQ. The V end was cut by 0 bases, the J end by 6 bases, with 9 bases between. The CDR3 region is CASSQDLEGNEQFF. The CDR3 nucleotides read TGTGCCAGCAGCCAAGATCTGGAGGGCAATGAGCAGTTCTTC.

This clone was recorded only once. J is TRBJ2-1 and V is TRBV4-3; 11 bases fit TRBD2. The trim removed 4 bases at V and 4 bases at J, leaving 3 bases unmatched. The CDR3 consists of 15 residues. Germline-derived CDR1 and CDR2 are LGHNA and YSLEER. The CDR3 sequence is CASSPGTSGYNEQFF. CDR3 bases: TGCGCCAGCAGCCCAGGGACTAGCGGTTACAATGAGCAGTTCTTC.

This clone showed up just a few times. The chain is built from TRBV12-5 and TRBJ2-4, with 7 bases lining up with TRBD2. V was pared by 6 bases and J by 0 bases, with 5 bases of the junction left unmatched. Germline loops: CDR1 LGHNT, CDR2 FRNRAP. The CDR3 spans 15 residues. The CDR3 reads CASGLLALAKNIQYF. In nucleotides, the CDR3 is TGTGCTAGTGGCCTACTAGCGTTAGCCAAAAACATTCAGTACTTC.

The CDR3: CAISDPAEQETQYF. In nucleotides, the CDR3 is TGTGCCATCAGTGACCCAGCGGAGCAAGAGACCCAGTACTTC. The rearrangement links TRBV10-3 to TRBJ2-5, with D perhaps matching TRBD2 (5 bases). The germline V and J ends were trimmed by 3 bases and 2 bases, with 10 bases remaining between them. Germline V gene sequence: CDR1 ENHRY, CDR2 SYGVKD. CDR3 length equals 14 residues.

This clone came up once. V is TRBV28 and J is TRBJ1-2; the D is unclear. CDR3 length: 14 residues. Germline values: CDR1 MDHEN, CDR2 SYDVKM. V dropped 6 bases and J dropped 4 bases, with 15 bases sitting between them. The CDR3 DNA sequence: TGTGCCAGCAGCCTAGAGCGGGATACCTATGGCTACACCTTC. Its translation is CASSLERDTYGYTF.

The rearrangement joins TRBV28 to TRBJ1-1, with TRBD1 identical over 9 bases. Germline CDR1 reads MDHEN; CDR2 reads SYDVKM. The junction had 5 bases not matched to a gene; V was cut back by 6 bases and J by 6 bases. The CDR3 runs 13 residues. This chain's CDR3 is CASRGQGIPEAFF. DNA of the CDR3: TGTGCCAGCAGGGGACAGGGCATCCCTGAAGCTTTCTTT.

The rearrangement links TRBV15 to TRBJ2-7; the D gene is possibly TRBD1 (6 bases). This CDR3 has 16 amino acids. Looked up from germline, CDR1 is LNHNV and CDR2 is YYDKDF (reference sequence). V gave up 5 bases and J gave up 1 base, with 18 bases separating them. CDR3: CATSLEPQGQSYEQYF. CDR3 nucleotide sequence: TGTGCCACCAGCCTAGAGCCTCAAGGACAGTCCTACGAGCAGTACTTC.